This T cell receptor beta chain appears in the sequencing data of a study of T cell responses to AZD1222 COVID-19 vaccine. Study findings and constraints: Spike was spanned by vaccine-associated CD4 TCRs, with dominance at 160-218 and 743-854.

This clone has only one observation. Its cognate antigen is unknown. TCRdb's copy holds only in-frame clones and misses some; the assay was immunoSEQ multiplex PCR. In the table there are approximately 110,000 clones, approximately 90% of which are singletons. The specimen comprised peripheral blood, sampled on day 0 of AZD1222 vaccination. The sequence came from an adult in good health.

The CDR3, as DNA: TGTGCCAGCACCCGGGGTGGGGGCCCGAATCAGCCCCAGCATTTT. Amino acids: CASTRGGGPNQPQHF. This chain connects TRBV28 to TRBJ1-5; a weak D match, TRBD1 (6 bases). Germline V gives CDR1 MDHEN, CDR2 SYDVKM. V dropped 7 bases and J dropped 4 bases, with 17 bases sitting between them. CDR3 length: 15 amino acids.